The text below deals with one T cell receptor (beta chain). Everyone who took part was about 18 to 90 years old, and they came from 24 US areas. The study assigned cohorts using participant-reported clinical history. This sample was included in a study of blood T cell repertoires in COVID-19. Original processing notes: Estimation of nucleated cell counts was performed using reference gene primer amplification. TCRdb keeps only in-frame clones here, not all; method: immunoSEQ multiplex PCR. That table is the source of V, J and clone size, and D and trimming were worked out from the DNA. The sample lists approximately 140,000 clones; roughly 83% were seen once. The CDR3 extends over 15 amino acids. V lost 3 bases, J lost 6 bases, and 15 bases lay in between. In germline, CDR1 is KGHSH, CDR2 LQKENI.

This receptor was taken from a man between 40 and 49 years old with acute COVID-19. The chain joins TRBV18 to TRBJ2-1; a possible D gene is TRBD2 (6 bases). The sequencing sample was made of PBMCs or T cells enriched from blood (not recorded which). CDR3: CASSPGLGGPNEQFF. The CDR3 DNA reads TGTGCCAGCTCACCCGGGTTGGGAGGCCCCAATGAGCAGTTCTTC.